The next 6 T cell receptor beta chains were all read from a single sample in a study of T-cell reconstitution after alpha-beta-depleted transplantation in children (dated by TCRdb to between 2015 and 2016). Libraries were made using PCR. TCRdb lists the instrument as Illumina HiSeq 2500. To normalize quantification of the TCRbeta repertoire, the TCR libraries were built with molecular barcoding that relied on unique molecular identifiers. TCRdb reprocessed the public reads (quality trimming at Q25 with fastp, clone calling with MiXCR) and kept in-frame beta chains. For every CDR3 protein sequence, its rows merge into one entry that carries the most common genes and DNA. The sample contains a few hundred thousand distinct CDR3 sequences, 25% to 30% of them found a single time. The ten top clones hold less than 40% of the sample. Sample treatment or condition, as interpreted from the label and publication: allogeneic hematopoietic cell transplantation with graft depleted of TCRalphabeta T cells and CD19 B cells.

The source material was PBMCs, sampled before TCRalphabeta/CD19-depleted stem cell transplant. The receptors originated from a boy under two years old with Wiskott-Aldrich syndrome, due to receive a stem cell transplant.

This clonotype was counted only a few times. The rearrangement joins TRBV12-3 or TRBV12-4 to TRBJ1-6; perhaps TRBD1 as D (6 bases). The CDR3 loop spans 14 amino acids. V was shortened by 3 bases and J by 9 bases, with 12 bases between the two germline ends. CDR3 region: CASSLVGGISPLHF. Here the CDR3 DNA reads TGTGCCAGCAGTTTGGTCGGGGGCATTTCACCCCTCCACTTT.

The chain recombines TRBV7-8 with TRBJ2-3; perhaps D is TRBD1 or TRBD2 (5 bases each). Trimming left V 5 bases short and J 5 bases short, with 23 bases between. The CDR3 sequence is 17 residues long. The germline V gene has CDR1 SGHVS and CDR2 FQNEAQ. The CDR3: CASSTGQLGIFQDTQYF. CDR3 in DNA: TGTGCCAGCAGCACAGGACAACTAGGGATATTTCAAGATACGCAGTATTTT. Based on the CDR3 plus reference TRBV7-8 and TRBJ2-3, the full variable domain is GAGVSQSPRYKVAKRGQDVALRCDPISGHVSLFWYQQALGQGPEFLTYFQNEAQLDKSGLPSDRFFAERPEGSVSTLKIQRTQQEDSAVYLCASSTGQLGIFQDTQYFGPGTRLTVL.

This clonotype was recorded a few times. The gene calls are TRBV10-3 and TRBJ1-1; 9 bases are shared with TRBD1. J lost 3 bases, V lost 4 bases, and 3 bases had no gene match. There are 14 residues in the CDR3. Germline CDR1 is ENHRY and CDR2 is SYGVKD. CDR3 bases: TGTGCCATCAGTGCCCGACAGGGGGACACTGAAGCTTTCTTT. Translation: CAISARQGDTEAFF.

The CDR3 nucleotides read TGCAGTGCCATCGACAGGGTACCCTACGAGCAGTACTTC. This gives the protein CSAIDRVPYEQYF. The rearrangement joins TRBV20-1 to TRBJ2-7, with 7 bases identical to TRBD1. The CDR3 has 13 residues. The germline CDR1 and CDR2 sequences are DFQATT and SNEGSKA (reference sequence). J was trimmed by 2 bases and V by 6 bases; bases with no gene match: 7.

This clonotype was detected a few times. The chain recombines TRBV5-1 with TRBJ2-1, with 8 bases that match TRBD2. In germline, CDR1 is SGHRS, CDR2 YFSETQ. The CDR3 totals 17 residues. The trim removed 4 bases at V and 2 bases at J, leaving 11 bases unmatched. CDR3 sequence (DNA): TGCGCCAGCAGCGGAGGGATAGCGGGAAGTCCCTACAATGAGCAGTTCTTC. Its translation is CASSGGIAGSPYNEQFF. The full variable domain, completed using reference TRBV5-1 and TRBJ2-1, is KAGVTQTPRYLIKTRGQQVTLSCSPISGHRSVSWYQQTPGQGLQFLFEYFSETQRNKGNFPGRFSGRQFSNSRSEMNVSTLELGDSALYLCASSGGIAGSPYNEQFFGPGTRLTVL.

This clonotype came up a few times. The rearrangement links TRBV21-1 to TRBJ2-7; TRBD1 was called by the table and not checked on the DNA. TRBV21-1 is assigned pseudogene status. The CDR3 sequence is 13 residues long. CDR3 in DNA: TGTGCCAGCAGCAAACCCCCAGGGTCCGAGCAGTACTTC. Residues: CASSKPPGSEQYF.